The 30 T cell receptor beta chains listed next were all sequenced from one sample in a study of shared clonotypes between healthy human individuals. TCRdb's copy holds only in-frame clones and misses some; the assay was immunoSEQ multiplex PCR. This sample has about 980,000 clones, with 60% to 85% found just once. Source material: memory CD4+ T cells sorted from blood. This sample's subset: CD45RA-negative fraction. The source of these receptors is a man younger than 30 in good health.

This chain joins TRBV9 and TRBJ1-6; D not certain. The V and J ends lost 3 bases and 7 bases respectively, with 11 bases between them. The CDR3 runs 14 residues. Germline CDR1 is SGDLS and CDR2 is YYNGEE. CDR3 sequence (DNA): TGTGCCAGCAGCGCCGATGGGGAGAATTCACCCCTCCACTTT. It codes for CASSADGENSPLHF.

The J gene is TRBJ2-1, the V gene TRBV5-1; D possibly uses TRBD1 or TRBD2 (5 bases each). V was pared by 1 base and J by 5 bases, with 13 bases between. Germline CDR1 reads SGHRS; CDR2 reads YFSETQ. The CDR3 consists of 15 residues. The CDR3 DNA reads TGCGCCAGCAGCTTGCAGGGACCGTCCAACAATGAGCAGTTCTTC. Its translation is CASSLQGPSNNEQFF. Variable domain in full (rest from reference TRBV5-1 and TRBJ2-1): KAGVTQTPRYLIKTRGQQVTLSCSPISGHRSVSWYQQTPGQGLQFLFEYFSETQRNKGNFPGRFSGRQFSNSRSEMNVSTLELGDSALYLCASSLQGPSNNEQFFGPGTRLTVL.

J is TRBJ2-7 and V is TRBV7-9; D possibly matches TRBD1 or TRBD2 (5 bases each). The CDR3 is 12 amino acids. CDR1 and CDR2 from the germline V gene are SEHNR and FQNEAQ (reference sequence). V lost 7 bases to trimming and J lost 6 bases, with 13 bases between them. CDR3 protein: CASTTGPPEQYF. As DNA, the CDR3 is TGTGCCAGCACCACGGGACCCCCCGAGCAGTACTTC.

This clone was counted between two and nine times. The chain combines TRBV7-2 with TRBJ1-1, with 7 bases matching TRBD1. V gave up 0 bases and J gave up 8 bases; unmatched junction bases: 6. Germline lookup yields CDR1 SGHTA and CDR2 FQGNSA. The CDR3 is 14 residues long. The CDR3 region has the DNA TGTGCCAGCAGCTTAGCGGGACAGCCCCTCGAAGCTTTCTTT. It translates to CASSLAGQPLEAFF.

The rearrangement links TRBV18 to TRBJ2-5; weak D call: TRBD2 (5 bases). The V end lost 3 bases, the J end lost 9 bases, and 11 bases lay between the germline ends. The CDR3 is made up of 12 amino acids. Germline lookup yields CDR1 KGHSH and CDR2 LQKENI. CDR3 sequence reads: CASSPSTGAQYF. In DNA, the CDR3 is TGTGCCAGCTCACCTAGTACCGGGGCCCAGTACTTC.

V is TRBV5-1 and J is TRBJ2-7; 8 bases match TRBD2. This CDR3 contains 14 residues. V lost 4 bases to trimming and J lost 3 bases; unmatched junction nucleotides: 6. CDR1 is SGHRS and CDR2 is YFSETQ in the germline V gene. The CDR3 here is CASSTGTSLYEQYF. CDR3 nucleotides: TGCGCCAGCAGCACCGGGACTAGTCTCTACGAGCAGTACTTC.

This clone was detected only a few times. V is TRBV5-1 and J is TRBJ2-7; no reliable D call. The CDR3 spans 14 residues. Germline CDR1 reads SGHRS; CDR2 reads YFSETQ. V shed 0 bases and J shed 2 bases, with 9 bases lying between them. In DNA form, the CDR3 reads TGCGCCAGCAGCTTGGTGGGCAGTACCTACGAGCAGTACTTC. It specifies CASSLVGSTYEQYF.

This clone was seen a few times. The chain employs TRBV9 and TRBJ2-3; TRBD1 aligns across 9 bases. J was trimmed by 3 bases and V by 4 bases; bases with no gene match: 9. The germline gives CDR1 SGDLS, CDR2 YYNGEE. The CDR3 sequence is 16 residues long. CDR3 residues: CASSLQGALMTDTQYF. CDR3 nucleotide sequence: TGTGCCAGCAGCCTACAGGGGGCGCTGATGACAGATACGCAGTATTTT.

The sample holds a few counts of this clone. The chain couples TRBV5-8 to TRBJ1-2, with D possibly matching TRBD1 (5 bases). This CDR3 is built from 15 residues. CDR1 and CDR2 (germline): SGHTS, YDEGEE. Trimming took 3 bases from V and 5 from J, leaving 17 bases between them. The CDR3 sequence: CASSSIGALKYGYTF. The CDR3, as DNA: TGTGCCAGCAGCTCCATCGGGGCGCTCAAGTATGGCTACACCTTC.

V and J are TRBV2 and TRBJ1-4, with 7 bases aligning to TRBD1. Germline-derived CDR1 and CDR2 are SNHLY and FYNNEI. This CDR3 contains 13 residues. After removal of 10 bases from V and 12 bases from J, the junction contained 14 bases not matched to a gene. This CDR3 is CATQASNRGELFF. CDR3 in DNA: TGTGCCACCCAGGCTTCCAACAGGGGAGAACTGTTTTTT.

The gene calls are TRBV11-2 and TRBJ2-1, with TRBD2 matching over 9 bases. Trimming took 5 bases from V and 2 from J; bases not matched to a gene: 10. From germline, CDR1 is SGHAT and CDR2 FQNNGV. The CDR3 has 17 residues. The CDR3: CASSLLSGSAAYNEQFF. In DNA, the CDR3 is TGTGCCAGCAGCCTCCTTAGCGGGAGCGCTGCCTACAATGAGCAGTTCTTC.

This chain links TRBV5-1 with TRBJ2-7, with TRBD2 identical over 7 bases. CDR3 length equals 19 residues. The germline CDR1 and CDR2 sequences are SGHRS and YFSETQ. V lost 5 bases to trimming and J lost 7 bases; unmatched junction nucleotides: 27. CDR3 sequence: CASSRDKGPGGSGYLEQYF. CDR3 bases: TGCGCCAGCAGTCGCGACAAGGGCCCGGGCGGGAGTGGGTACTTGGAGCAGTACTTC.

The rearrangement uses TRBV29-1 and TRBJ1-1; D not resolved. V shed 3 bases and J shed 0 bases, with 8 bases lying between them. Germline values: CDR1 SQVTM, CDR2 ANQGSEA. This CDR3 has 13 residues. In DNA, the CDR3 is TGCAGCGTTGAGGGCAGCATGAACACTGAAGCTTTCTTT. Encoded protein: CSVEGSMNTEAFF. The whole variable domain, filled in from reference TRBV29-1 and TRBJ1-1, reads SAVISQKPSRDICQRGTSLTIQCQVDSQVTMMFWYRQQPGQSLTLIATANQGSEATYESGFVIDKFPISRPNLTFSTLTVSNMSPEDSSIYLCSVEGSMNTEAFFGQGTRLTVV.

This chain uses TRBV6-1 with TRBJ2-7; unclear D gene. This CDR3 comprises 15 residues. V was shortened by 2 bases and J by 0 bases, with 11 bases between the two germline ends. Looked up from germline, CDR1 is MNHNS and CDR2 is SASEGT. As DNA, the CDR3 is TGTGCCAGCAGTGAATCAGGTCCCAGCTCCTACGAGCAGTACTTC. As protein: CASSESGPSSYEQYF.

V usage is TRBV19 and J usage is TRBJ1-4, with D perhaps TRBD1 (5 bases). The CDR3 is 13 amino acids. Trimming left V 7 bases short and J 4 bases short, with 10 bases between. CDR1 is LNHDA, CDR2 SQIVND, per germline (reference sequence). CDR3 sequence reads: CASNRLYNEKLFF. In nucleotides, the CDR3 is TGTGCCAGTAACAGGCTCTATAATGAAAAACTGTTTTTT.

The chain uses TRBV5-6 and TRBJ1-2; possible D gene TRBD1, 6 bases. V was trimmed by 5 bases and J by 4 bases, leaving 12 bases between them. This CDR3 spans 13 amino acids. CDR1 is SGHDT and CDR2 is YYEEEE in the germline V gene. Written as DNA, the CDR3 is TGTGCCAGCAGACTACAGGGCCCCTATGGCTACACCTTC. This encodes CASRLQGPYGYTF.

This chain uses TRBV7-9 with TRBJ1-4; 7 nucleotides agree with TRBD1. Germline-derived CDR1 and CDR2 are SEHNR and FQNEAQ (reference sequence). The CDR3 length is 16 residues. The J segment lost 5 bases and the V segment lost 1 base, leaving 7 bases of the junction unmatched. The CDR3 DNA sequence: TGTGCCAGCAGCTTAGTTAAGGGGGCAGGCAATGAAAAACTGTTTTTT. It codes for CASSLVKGAGNEKLFF. Looking up the rest from reference TRBV7-9 and TRBJ1-4 gives the full variable domain: DTGVSQNPRHKITKRGQNVTFRCDPISEHNRLYWYRQTLGQGPEFLTYFQNEAQLEKSRLLSDRFSAERPKGSFSTLEIQRTEQGDSAMYLCASSLVKGAGNEKLFFGSGTQLSVL.

This clone was detected a few times. The chain uses TRBV6-5 and TRBJ2-3; perhaps TRBD2 as D (5 bases). Germline CDR1 MNHEY, CDR2 SVGAGI. Between the trimmed V and J ends, which lost 5 bases and 2 bases, there was a span of 11 bases. The CDR3 is 14 residues long. CDR3 DNA sequence: TGTGCCAGCAGTCTCGGACTGAACACAGATACGCAGTATTTT. Its protein product is CASSLGLNTDTQYF.

This clone was counted between two and nine times. The chain links TRBV30 to TRBJ1-1; D is ambiguous. In germline, CDR1 is GTSNPN, CDR2 SVGIG (reference sequence). V gave up 0 bases and J gave up 3 bases, with 8 bases separating them. The length of the CDR3 is 13 residues. CDR3 sequence (DNA): TGTGCCTGGAGTGTGGGTGTGGACACTGAAGCTTTCTTT. Translated: CAWSVGVDTEAFF.

The chain couples TRBV27 to TRBJ2-7, with TRBD2 matching over 8 bases. V trimming: 4 bases; J trimming: 1 base; junction bases outside the gene matches: 24. The germline CDR1 and CDR2 sequences are MNHEY and SMNVEV (reference sequence). The CDR3 consists of 21 residues. The CDR3 sequence: CASSSFSLPSLAAAMSYEQYF. CDR3 DNA: TGTGCCAGCAGTTCCTTTAGTTTACCCTCACTAGCGGCGGCCATGTCCTACGAGCAGTACTTC.

The rearrangement links TRBV7-2 to TRBJ1-1; D is ambiguous. Trimming pared 2 bases from V and 8 bases from J, leaving 12 bases between. Germline-derived CDR1 and CDR2 are SGHTA and FQGNSA. The CDR3 totals 13 residues. In nucleotides, the CDR3 is TGTGCCAGCAGCTTACGTGCTACCTTCGAAGCTTTCTTT. This sequence encodes CASSLRATFEAFF.

This clone was counted a single time. The CDR3 coding sequence is TGCGCCAGCTTACTAGCGGGGGTGGAAGAGACCCAGTACTTC. Protein sequence: CASLLAGVEETQYF. The V call is TRBV5-1, the J call TRBJ2-5; TRBD2 agrees at 11 bases. There are 14 residues in the CDR3. V shed 7 bases, J shed 3 bases, and the junction held 5 bases outside the gene matches. The germline V gene has CDR1 SGHRS and CDR2 YFSETQ. Drawing the rest from reference TRBV5-1 and TRBJ2-5, the complete variable domain is KAGVTQTPRYLIKTRGQQVTLSCSPISGHRSVSWYQQTPGQGLQFLFEYFSETQRNKGNFPGRFSGRQFSNSRSEMNVSTLELGDSALYLCASLLAGVEETQYFGPGTRLLVL.

Only a few counts were recorded for this clone. The J gene is TRBJ1-5, the V gene TRBV30; 7 nucleotides match TRBD1. CDR1 is GTSNPN, CDR2 SVGIG, per germline (reference sequence). J was trimmed by 8 bases and V by 2 bases; bases with no gene match: 12. The CDR3 is made up of 15 amino acids. For the CDR3, the DNA is TGTGCCTGGAGTCCCCCGGGACAGTATCGGAAGCCCCAGCATTTT. Translated: CAWSPPGQYRKPQHF.

This clone was recorded only once. This chain joins TRBV19 and TRBJ1-2, with D perhaps TRBD1 (5 bases). The germline V and J ends were trimmed by 7 bases and 4 bases, with 13 bases remaining between them. CDR3 size: 13 residues. Germline V lookup: CDR1 LNHDA, CDR2 SQIVND (reference sequence). This CDR3 reads CASNRGAGYGYTF. CDR3 DNA sequence: TGTGCCAGTAATCGAGGGGCCGGCTATGGCTACACCTTC.

The chain links TRBV4-3 to TRBJ2-1, with D possibly matching TRBD1 (6 bases). Trimming stripped 1 base from V and 4 bases from J, with 11 bases between. In germline, CDR1 is LGHNA, CDR2 YSLEER. The CDR3 extends over 15 amino acids. Here the CDR3 DNA reads TGCGCCAGCAGCCAAGTGTCGCAGGGGTACAATGAGCAGTTCTTC. Protein: CASSQVSQGYNEQFF.

The chain carries TRBV5-6 and TRBJ1-5; 9 nucleotides align to TRBD1. The CDR3 spans 15 residues. Germline trimming cut 0 bases from V and 4 bases from J; bases unmatched to any gene: 2. Germline CDR1 reads SGHDT; CDR2 reads YYEEEE. DNA for the CDR3: TGTGCCAGCAGCTTGGGCGGGACAGGGAATCAGCCCCAGCATTTT. This encodes CASSLGGTGNQPQHF.

The chain couples TRBV7-3 to TRBJ2-1; D is possibly TRBD1 (6 bases). V was trimmed by 5 bases and J by 2 bases, leaving 10 bases between them. The CDR3 totals 14 residues. CDR1 and CDR2 from the germline V gene are SGHTA and FQGTGA. CDR3 amino acids: CASSLTGTYNEQFF. The CDR3 DNA follows: TGTGCCAGCAGCCTGACAGGTACCTACAATGAGCAGTTCTTC. Filled out from reference TRBV7-3 and TRBJ2-1, the complete variable domain reads GAGVSQTPSNKVTEKGKYVELRCDPISGHTALYWYRQSLGQGPEFLIYFQGTGAADDSGLPNDRFFAVRPEGSVSTLKIQRTERGDSAVYLCASSLTGTYNEQFFGPGTRLTVL.

The chain uses TRBV5-4 and TRBJ2-2; 10 bases match TRBD2. This CDR3 comprises 16 residues. Germline V CDR1 and CDR2: SGHNT, YYREEE (reference sequence). J gave up 4 bases and V 4 bases, and 7 bases lay outside the gene matches. The CDR3 DNA is TGTGCCAGCAGCGGGGGACTAGCGACCTCCACCGGGGAGCTGTTTTTT. Encoded protein: CASSGGLATSTGELFF.

In DNA, the CDR3 is TGTGCCAGCAAGGGACAGGGGGCGAGCGAGCAGTACTTC. As protein: CASKGQGASEQYF. This chain links TRBV6-1 with TRBJ2-7; 12 bases map to TRBD1. This CDR3 has 13 amino acids. Per germline, CDR1 MNHNS and CDR2 SASEGT. The trim removed 7 bases at V and 6 bases at J, leaving 4 bases unmatched.

With regard to this clone: Additional DNA sequences in this sample encode the identical CDR3. The V and J genes are TRBV5-6 and TRBJ1-3; D call uncertain. Germline CDR1 and CDR2: SGHDT and YYEEEE. This CDR3 has 15 amino acids. V was trimmed by 0 bases and J by 0 bases, leaving 7 bases between them. This chain's CDR3 is CASSLVASSGNTIYF. The CDR3 DNA is TGTGCCAGCAGCTTGGTCGCGAGCTCTGGAAACACCATATATTTT.